This TCR beta chain was profiled in a study of beta chain features in type 1 diabetes. Expressed TCRB transcripts got sequenced, as all isolated RNA was reverse transcribed. This table comes from immunoSEQ multiplex PCR, and its TCRdb copy is limited to in-frame clones, with some not included. The sample has roughly 730,000 clones, around an eighth seen once. Study-level findings and limits: Type 1 diabetes patients showed a moderate but significant shortening of TCRB CDR3s in all four CD4+ subsets.

Trimming stripped 1 base from V and 2 bases from J, with 20 bases between. This CDR3 region has 18 residues. Germline values: CDR1 GTSNPN, CDR2 SVGIG (reference sequence). In this sample, this clone turned up a few times. As yet, its antigen is unknown. The purity of all sorted populations exceeded 95%. This TCR came from a man aged 18 to 29 with type 1 diabetes. The source material was naive CD4+ T cells from blood. The chain links TRBV30 to TRBJ1-4; D is possibly TRBD1 (5 bases). The CDR3 DNA is TGTGCCTGGAGTGCGAGCCGGGACGCGTTCAAGACTAATGAAAAACTGTTTTTT. Translation: CAWSASRDAFKTNEKLFF. Complete variable domain (other parts from reference TRBV30 and TRBJ1-4): SQTIHQWPATLVQPVGSPLSLECTVEGTSNPNLYWYRQAAGRGLQLLFYSVGIGQISSEVPQNLSASRPQDRQFILSSKKLLLSDSGFYLCAWSASRDAFKTNEKLFFGSGTQLSVL.